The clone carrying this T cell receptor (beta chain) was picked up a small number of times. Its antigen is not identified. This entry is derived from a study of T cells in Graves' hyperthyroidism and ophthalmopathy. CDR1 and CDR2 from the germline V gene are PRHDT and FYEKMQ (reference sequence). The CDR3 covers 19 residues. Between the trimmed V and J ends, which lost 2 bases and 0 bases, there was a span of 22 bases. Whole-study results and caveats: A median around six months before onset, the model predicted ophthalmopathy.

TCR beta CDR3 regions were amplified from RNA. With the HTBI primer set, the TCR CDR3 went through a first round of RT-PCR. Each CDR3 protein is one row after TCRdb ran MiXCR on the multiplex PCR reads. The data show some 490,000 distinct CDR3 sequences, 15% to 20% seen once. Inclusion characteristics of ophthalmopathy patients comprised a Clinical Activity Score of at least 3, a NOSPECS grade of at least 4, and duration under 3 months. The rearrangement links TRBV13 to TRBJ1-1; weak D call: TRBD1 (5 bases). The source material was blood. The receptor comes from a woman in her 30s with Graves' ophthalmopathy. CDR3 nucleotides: TGTGCCAGCAGCTTAAAATTCTTGGGGCAGCAAAAAATGAACACTGAAGCTTTCTTT. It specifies CASSLKFLGQQKMNTEAFF.